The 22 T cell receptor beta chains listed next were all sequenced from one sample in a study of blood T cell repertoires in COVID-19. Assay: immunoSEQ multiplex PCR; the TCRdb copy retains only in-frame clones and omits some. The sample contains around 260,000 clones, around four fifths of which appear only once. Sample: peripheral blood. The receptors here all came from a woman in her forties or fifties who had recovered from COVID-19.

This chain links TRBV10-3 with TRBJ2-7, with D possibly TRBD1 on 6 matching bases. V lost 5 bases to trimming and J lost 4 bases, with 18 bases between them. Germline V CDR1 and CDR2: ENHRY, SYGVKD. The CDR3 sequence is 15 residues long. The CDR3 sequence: CAISRQERKVYEQYF. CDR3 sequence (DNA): TGTGCCATCAGTAGACAGGAGAGGAAAGTATACGAGCAGTACTTC.

The CDR3 nucleotides read TGTGCCTGGAGTCCGAGTTCGGGGAAAGCTTTCTTT. This translates into CAWSPSSGKAFF. The rearrangement links TRBV30 to TRBJ1-1; D not resolved. V was pared by 2 bases and J by 9 bases, with 13 bases between. Germline V CDR1 and CDR2: GTSNPN, SVGIG (reference sequence). The CDR3 is 12 amino acids. Using reference TRBV30 and TRBJ1-1 for the parts outside the CDR3, the full variable domain is SQTIHQWPATLVQPVGSPLSLECTVEGTSNPNLYWYRQAAGRGLQLLFYSVGIGQISSEVPQNLSASRPQDRQFILSSKKLLLSDSGFYLCAWSPSSGKAFFGQGTRLTVV.

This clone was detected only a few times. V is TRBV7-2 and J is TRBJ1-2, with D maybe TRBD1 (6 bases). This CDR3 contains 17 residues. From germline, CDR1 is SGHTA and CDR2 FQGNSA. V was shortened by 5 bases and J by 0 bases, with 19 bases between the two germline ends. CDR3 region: CASSPRWIGQPNYGYTF. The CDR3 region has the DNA TGTGCCAGCAGCCCTCGGTGGATTGGACAGCCTAACTATGGCTACACCTTC.

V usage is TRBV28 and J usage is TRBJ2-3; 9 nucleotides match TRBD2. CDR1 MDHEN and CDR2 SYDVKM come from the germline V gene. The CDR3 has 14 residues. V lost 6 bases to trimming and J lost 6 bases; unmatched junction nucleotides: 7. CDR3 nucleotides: TGTGCCAGCAGCCGGCGGGAGGGCCCCGATACGCAGTATTTT. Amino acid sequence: CASSRREGPDTQYF.

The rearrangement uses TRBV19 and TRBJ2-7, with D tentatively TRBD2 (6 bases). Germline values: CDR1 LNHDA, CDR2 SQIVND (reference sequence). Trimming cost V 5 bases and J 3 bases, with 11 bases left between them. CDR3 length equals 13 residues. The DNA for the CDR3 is TGTGCCAGTAGTCGTCTAGCGCACTACGAGCAGTACTTC. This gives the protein CASSRLAHYEQYF.

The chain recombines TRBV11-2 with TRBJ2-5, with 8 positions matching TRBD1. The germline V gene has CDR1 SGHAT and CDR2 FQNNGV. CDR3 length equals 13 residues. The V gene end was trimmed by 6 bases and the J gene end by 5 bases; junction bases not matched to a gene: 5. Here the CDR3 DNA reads TGTGCCAGCAGAGGACAGGGCGTCGAGACCCAGTACTTC. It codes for CASRGQGVETQYF. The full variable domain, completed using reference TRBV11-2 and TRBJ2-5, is EAGVAQSPRYKIIEKRQSVAFWCNPISGHATLYWYQQILGQGPKLLIQFQNNGVVDDSQLPKDRFSAERLKGVDSTLKIQPAKLEDSAVYLCASRGQGVETQYFGPGTRLLVL.

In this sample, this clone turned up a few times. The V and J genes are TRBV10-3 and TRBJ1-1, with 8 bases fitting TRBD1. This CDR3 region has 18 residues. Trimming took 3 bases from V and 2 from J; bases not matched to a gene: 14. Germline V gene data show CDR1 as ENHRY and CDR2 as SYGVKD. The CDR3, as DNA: TGTGCCATCAGTGACCCCCGACAGGGGAGGGTGATAAACACTGAAGCTTTCTTT. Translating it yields CAISDPRQGRVINTEAFF.

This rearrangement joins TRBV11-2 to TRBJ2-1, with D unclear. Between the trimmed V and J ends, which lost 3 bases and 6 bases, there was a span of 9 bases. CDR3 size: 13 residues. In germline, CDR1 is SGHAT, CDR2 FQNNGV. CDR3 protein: CASSLSNSNEQFF. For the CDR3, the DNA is TGTGCCAGCAGCTTGAGCAACTCCAATGAGCAGTTCTTC.

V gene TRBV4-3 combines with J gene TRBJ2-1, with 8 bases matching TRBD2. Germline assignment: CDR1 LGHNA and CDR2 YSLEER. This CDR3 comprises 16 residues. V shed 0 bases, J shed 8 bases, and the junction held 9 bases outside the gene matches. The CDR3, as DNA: TGCGCCAGCAGCCAAGATGGGACGGGAGGGCCCGATGAGCAGTTCTTC. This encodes CASSQDGTGGPDEQFF.

The CDR3, as DNA: TGTGCCAGCAGCCCATACCCGTCCCCCAGGACTAGTAACATCCACGAGCAGTACTTC. As protein: CASSPYPSPRTSNIHEQYF. The gene calls are TRBV11-2 and TRBJ2-7; 7 bases are a match to TRBD2. With 5 bases clipped from V and 5 bases from J, the junction kept 24 bases outside the gene matches. The length of the CDR3 is 19 residues. Germline loops: CDR1 SGHAT, CDR2 FQNNGV. The entire variable domain, with the rest obtained from reference TRBV11-2 and TRBJ2-7, is as follows: EAGVAQSPRYKIIEKRQSVAFWCNPISGHATLYWYQQILGQGPKLLIQFQNNGVVDDSQLPKDRFSAERLKGVDSTLKIQPAKLEDSAVYLCASSPYPSPRTSNIHEQYFGPGTRLTVT.

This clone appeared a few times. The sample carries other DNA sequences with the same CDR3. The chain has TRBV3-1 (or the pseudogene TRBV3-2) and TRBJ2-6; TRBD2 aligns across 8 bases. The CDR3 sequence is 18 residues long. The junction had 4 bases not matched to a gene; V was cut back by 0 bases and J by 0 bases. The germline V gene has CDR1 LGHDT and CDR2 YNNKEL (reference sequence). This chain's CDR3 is CASSQEAGGTSGANVLTF. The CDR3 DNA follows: TGTGCCAGCAGCCAAGAGGCGGGAGGAACCTCTGGGGCCAACGTCCTGACTTTC.

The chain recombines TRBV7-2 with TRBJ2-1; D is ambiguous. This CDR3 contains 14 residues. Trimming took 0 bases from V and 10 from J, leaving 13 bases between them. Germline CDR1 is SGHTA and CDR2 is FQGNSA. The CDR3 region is CASSLAYLTSEQFF. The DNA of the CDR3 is TGTGCCAGCAGCTTAGCTTATTTGACTTCGGAGCAGTTCTTC.

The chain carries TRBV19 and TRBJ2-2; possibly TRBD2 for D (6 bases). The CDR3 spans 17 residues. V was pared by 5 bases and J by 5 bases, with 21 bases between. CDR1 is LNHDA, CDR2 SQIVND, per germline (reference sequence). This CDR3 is CASSQEGWSDRTGELFF. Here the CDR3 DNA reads TGTGCCAGTAGTCAGGAGGGTTGGAGCGATCGTACCGGGGAGCTGTTTTTT. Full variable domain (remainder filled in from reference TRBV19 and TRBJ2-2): DGGITQSPKYLFRKEGQNVTLSCEQNLNHDAMYWYRQDPGQGLRLIYYSQIVNDFQKGDIAEGYSVSREKKESFPLTVTSAQKNPTAFYLCASSQEGWSDRTGELFFGEGSRLTVL.

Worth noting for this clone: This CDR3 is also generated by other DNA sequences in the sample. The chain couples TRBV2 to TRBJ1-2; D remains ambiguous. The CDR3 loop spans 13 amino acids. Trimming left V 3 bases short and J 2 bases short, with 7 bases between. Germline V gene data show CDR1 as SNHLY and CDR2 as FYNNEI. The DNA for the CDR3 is TGTGCCAGCAGTGAGGTCCAGAACTATGGCTACACCTTC. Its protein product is CASSEVQNYGYTF. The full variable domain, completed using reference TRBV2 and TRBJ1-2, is EPEVTQTPSHQVTQMGQEVILRCVPISNHLYFYWYRQILGQKVEFLVSFYNNEISEKSEIFDDQFSVERPDGSNFTLKIRSTKLEDSAMYFCASSEVQNYGYTFGSGTRLTVV.

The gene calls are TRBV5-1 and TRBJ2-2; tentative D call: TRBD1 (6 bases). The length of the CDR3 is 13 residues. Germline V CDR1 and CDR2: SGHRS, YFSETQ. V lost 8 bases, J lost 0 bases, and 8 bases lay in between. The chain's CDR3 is CASRDTNTGELFF. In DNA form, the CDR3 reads TGCGCCAGTCGGGACACGAACACCGGGGAGCTGTTTTTT.

As DNA, the CDR3 is TGTGCCAGTAGTATAGGATTATGGGTCAGCGGGTCCTACGAGCAGTACTTC. It codes for CASSIGLWVSGSYEQYF. V and J are TRBV19 and TRBJ2-7; tentatively, D is TRBD2 (6 bases). Trimming removed 1 base from V and 1 base from J, with 17 bases in between. CDR1 and CDR2 from the germline V gene are LNHDA and SQIVND (reference sequence). This CDR3 has 17 amino acids.

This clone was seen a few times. The CDR3: CASSSGTLGDTQYF. The CDR3 bases are TGTGCCAGCAGCTCCGGGACTTTGGGCGATACGCAGTATTTT. This chain joins TRBV4-2 and TRBJ2-3; perhaps TRBD2 as D (6 bases). Germline V lookup: CDR1 LGHNA, CDR2 YNFKEQ. CDR3 length equals 14 residues. Trimming removed 5 bases at V and 6 bases at J, with 15 bases between.

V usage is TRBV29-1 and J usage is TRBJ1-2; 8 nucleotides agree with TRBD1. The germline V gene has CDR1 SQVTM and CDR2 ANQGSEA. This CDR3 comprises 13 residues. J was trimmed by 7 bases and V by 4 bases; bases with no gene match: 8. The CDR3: CSVGPRGRGGYTF. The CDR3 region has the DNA TGCAGCGTTGGGCCCAGGGGGCGAGGTGGCTACACCTTC.

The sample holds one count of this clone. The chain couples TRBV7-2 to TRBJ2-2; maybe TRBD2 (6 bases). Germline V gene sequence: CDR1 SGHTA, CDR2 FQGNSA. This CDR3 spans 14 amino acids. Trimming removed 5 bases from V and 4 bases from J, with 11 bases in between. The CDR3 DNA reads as TGTGCCAGCAGCCCGGGACTTTTCACCGGGGAGCTGTTTTTT. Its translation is CASSPGLFTGELFF.

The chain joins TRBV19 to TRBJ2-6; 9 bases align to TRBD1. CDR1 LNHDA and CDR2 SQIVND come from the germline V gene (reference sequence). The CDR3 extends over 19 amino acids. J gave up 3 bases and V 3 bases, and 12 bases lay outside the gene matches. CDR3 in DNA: TGTGCCAGTAGTATCGGTTTTAACAGGGGGCTAGGTGGGGCCAACGTCCTGACTTTC. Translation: CASSIGFNRGLGGANVLTF.

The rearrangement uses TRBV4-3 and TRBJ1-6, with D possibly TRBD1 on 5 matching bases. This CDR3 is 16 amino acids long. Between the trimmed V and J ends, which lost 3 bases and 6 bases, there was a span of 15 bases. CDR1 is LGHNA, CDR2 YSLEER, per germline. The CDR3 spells CASSQKGGRGNSPLHF. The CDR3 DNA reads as TGCGCCAGCAGCCAGAAGGGTGGAAGGGGTAATTCACCCCTCCACTTT.

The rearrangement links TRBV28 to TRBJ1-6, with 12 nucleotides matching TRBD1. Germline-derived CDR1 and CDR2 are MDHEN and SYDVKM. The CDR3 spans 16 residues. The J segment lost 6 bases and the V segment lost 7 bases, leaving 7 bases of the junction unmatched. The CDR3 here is CASNRGTGGGNSPLHF. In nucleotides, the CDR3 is TGTGCCAGCAATCGCGGGACAGGGGGCGGTAATTCACCCCTCCACTTT.